This T cell receptor beta chain was identified during a study of graft-versus-host responses after intestinal transplantation. Study-level information: Recipients received multivisceral, liver-intestinal, or isolated intestinal transplants. Each patient got anti-thymocyte globulin induction, then tacrolimus and steroids for about 3 years.

The CDR3 sequence is 15 residues long. Produced via immunoSEQ multiplex PCR; TCRdb's table is partial and in-frame only. The sample shows roughly 120,000 clones, 80% to 95% of them seen only once. Study results and caveats: Elevated graft-versus-host to host-versus-graft clonal ratios in allografts were recorded for patients with graft-donor T cell macrochimerism. GvH clones detected in recipient marrow included some appearing first in ileum or blood.

Turning to this clone: The antigen remains unidentified.

This sequence originates from a human donor who received an intestinal transplant. The source was unstimulated CD4+ T cells sorted from spleen or lymph node cells, collected before intestinal transplant. The chain couples TRBV12-2 to TRBJ2-7; TRBD1 was called by the table and not checked on the DNA. TRBV12-2 is marked as a pseudogene. The CDR3 sequence: CASRLTGEENYEQYF. The CDR3, as DNA: TGTGCAAGTCGCTTAACAGGTGAGGAAAACTACGAGCAGTACTTC.